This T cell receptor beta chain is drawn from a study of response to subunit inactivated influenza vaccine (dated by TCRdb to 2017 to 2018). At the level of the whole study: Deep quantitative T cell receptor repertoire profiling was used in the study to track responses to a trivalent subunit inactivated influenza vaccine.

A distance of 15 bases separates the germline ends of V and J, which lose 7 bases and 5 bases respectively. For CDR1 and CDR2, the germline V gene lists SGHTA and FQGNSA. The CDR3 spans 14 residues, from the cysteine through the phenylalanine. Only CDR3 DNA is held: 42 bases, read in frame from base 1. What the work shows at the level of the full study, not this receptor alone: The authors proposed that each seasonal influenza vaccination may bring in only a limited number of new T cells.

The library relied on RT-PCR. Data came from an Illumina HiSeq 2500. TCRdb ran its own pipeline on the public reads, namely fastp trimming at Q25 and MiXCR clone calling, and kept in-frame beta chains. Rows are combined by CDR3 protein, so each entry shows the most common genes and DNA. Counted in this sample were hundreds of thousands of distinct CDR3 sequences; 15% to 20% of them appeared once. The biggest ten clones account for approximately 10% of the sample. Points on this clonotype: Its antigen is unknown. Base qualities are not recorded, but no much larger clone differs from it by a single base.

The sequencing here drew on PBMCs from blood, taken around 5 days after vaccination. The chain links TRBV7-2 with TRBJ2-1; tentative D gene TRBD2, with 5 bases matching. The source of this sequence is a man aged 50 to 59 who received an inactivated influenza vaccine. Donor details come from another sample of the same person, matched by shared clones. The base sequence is TGTGCCAGCACCCCTAGTCGGGAACACAATGAGCAGTTCTTC. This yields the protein CASTPSREHNEQFF.